One and the same sample provided the 15 T cell receptor beta chains below, sequenced in a study of brain T cells in children with intractable seizures. TCRdb's table, derived via immunoSEQ multiplex PCR, lists solely in-frame clones and lacks some. The sample records over 95,000 clones, 90% to 95% being singletons. The input for sequencing was peripheral blood, taken at surgery. The origin of the receptors is a boy under two years old with hemimegalencephaly and intractable seizures.

This rearrangement joins TRBV4-2 to TRBJ2-5, with TRBD1 matching over 9 bases. This CDR3 comprises 15 residues. Trimming took 4 bases from V and 5 from J; bases not matched to a gene: 8. CDR1 and CDR2 from the germline V gene are LGHNA and YNFKEQ. CDR3 DNA sequence: TGTGCCAGCAGCCTTATCACAGGGGGCGGGGAGACCCAGTACTTC. Its protein product is CASSLITGGGETQYF.

The V gene is TRBV5-5, the J gene TRBJ2-1, with TRBD2 matching over 13 bases. In germline, CDR1 is SGHKS, CDR2 YYEKEE (reference sequence). The CDR3 sequence is 15 residues long. Losses at the gene ends were 4 bases for V and 6 bases for J; bases not matched to a gene: 4. This CDR3 reads CASSHGTSGTNEQFF. In nucleotides, the CDR3 is TGTGCCAGCAGCCACGGGACTAGCGGGACCAATGAGCAGTTCTTC.

The rearrangement joins TRBV5-1 to TRBJ2-1; D is perhaps TRBD2 (5 bases). V was cut by 0 bases and J by 4 bases, with 11 bases left in between. Germline loops: CDR1 SGHRS, CDR2 YFSETQ. The CDR3 spans 15 residues. The CDR3 DNA is TGCGCCAGCAGCTTGGCAGGACTTACGTACAATGAGCAGTTCTTC. It translates to CASSLAGLTYNEQFF.

V is TRBV9 and J is TRBJ2-5, with TRBD2 matching over 9 bases. After removal of 0 bases from V and 0 bases from J, the junction contained 3 bases not matched to a gene. The CDR3 is made up of 16 amino acids. Germline CDR1 reads SGDLS; CDR2 reads YYNGEE. The CDR3 loop is CASSVGAGGYQETQYF. CDR3 nucleotide sequence: TGTGCCAGCAGCGTAGGAGCGGGAGGATACCAAGAGACCCAGTACTTC.

The chain joins TRBV2 to TRBJ1-6; D is unresolved. V was trimmed by 6 bases and J by 0 bases, leaving 12 bases between them. CDR3 length: 16 residues. Germline loops: CDR1 SNHLY, CDR2 FYNNEI. The CDR3 DNA follows: TGTGCCAGCAGGCCCCAGCCAAGCTCCTATAATTCACCCCTCCACTTT. As protein: CASRPQPSSYNSPLHF.

The gene calls are TRBV11-3 and TRBJ2-2; 8 bases line up with TRBD2. The CDR3 runs 17 residues. Losses at the gene ends were 5 bases for V and 5 bases for J; bases not matched to a gene: 13. The germline gives CDR1 SGHNT, CDR2 YENEEA. The chain's CDR3 is CASSLSPVRGRTGELFF. The CDR3 DNA is TGTGCCAGCAGCCTCTCCCCGGTCCGCGGGAGGACCGGGGAGCTGTTTTTT.

This clone was detected once. The V and J genes are TRBV30 and TRBJ1-5, with D unresolved. The V and J ends lost 5 bases and 3 bases respectively, with 17 bases between them. The CDR3 is 15 residues long. Germline loops: CDR1 GTSNPN, CDR2 SVGIG (reference sequence). The CDR3 nucleotides are TGTGCCTGGGGGCAGGTCTCATCCCCCAATCAGCCCCAGCATTTT. This translates into CAWGQVSSPNQPQHF.

V gene TRBV7-9 combines with J gene TRBJ1-3, with TRBD1 matching over 9 bases. Looked up from germline, CDR1 is SEHNR and CDR2 is FQNEAQ (reference sequence). The CDR3 is 19 amino acids. Unmatched junction bases numbered 14, after V lost 5 bases and J lost 0 bases. In DNA, the CDR3 is TGTGCCAGCAGCCGCAACAGGGGGCTACTCTCTCTCTCTGGAAACACCATATATTTT. Translating it yields CASSRNRGLLSLSGNTIYF.

The genes are TRBV27 and TRBJ2-3, with TRBD1 as a possible D gene (6 bases). V was shortened by 10 bases and J by 2 bases, with 22 bases between the two germline ends. The CDR3 covers 16 residues. Germline lookup yields CDR1 MNHEY and CDR2 SMNVEV (reference sequence). The CDR3 DNA sequence: TGTGCCAACATCAACCGGACAGAAAAACCCACAGATACGCAGTATTTT. Its protein is CANINRTEKPTDTQYF.

The V gene is TRBV30, the J gene TRBJ2-1; a weak D match, TRBD2 (5 bases). CDR3 length: 13 amino acids. CDR1 and CDR2 from the germline V gene are GTSNPN and SVGIG (reference sequence). V was cut by 2 bases and J by 1 base, with 6 bases left in between. DNA for the CDR3: TGTGCCTGGAGTTGGGAGTCCTACAATGAGCAGTTCTTC. It encodes CAWSWESYNEQFF.

The chain is built from TRBV5-4 and TRBJ2-3; D not resolved. In germline, CDR1 is SGHNT, CDR2 YYREEE (reference sequence). The CDR3 is 17 residues long. V lost 0 bases and J lost 3, with 17 bases in between. As DNA, the CDR3 is TGTGCCAGCAGCTTGGGCTCGCCTAACGGCGGTACAGATACGCAGTATTTT. This codes for CASSLGSPNGGTDTQYF.

This chain connects TRBV11-3 to TRBJ1-1; D remains ambiguous. The ends were cut back, 2 bases at V and 4 bases at J, with 8 bases in the middle. From germline, CDR1 is SGHNT and CDR2 YENEEA. The CDR3 is 13 amino acids. This CDR3 reads CASSLYRGTEAFF. DNA for the CDR3: TGTGCCAGCAGCTTATACCGGGGCACTGAAGCTTTCTTT.

This chain joins TRBV6-5 and TRBJ2-5; D is possibly TRBD2 (5 bases). The CDR3 covers 13 residues. V lost 6 bases and J 2 bases, leaving 10 bases between the germline ends. Germline CDR1 is MNHEY and CDR2 is SVGAGI. In DNA, the CDR3 is TGTGCCAGCAGACTCCCGGGACAAGAGACCCAGTACTTC. As protein: CASRLPGQETQYF.

The gene calls are TRBV13 and TRBJ2-1, with D uncertain. The CDR3 totals 14 residues. Germline CDR1 PRHDT, CDR2 FYEKMQ (reference sequence). The V gene lost 5 bases and the J gene lost 10 bases, with 18 bases spanning the gap. The CDR3 nucleotides are TGTGCCAGCAGCCTCTCTCTGGCGCATCGGGAGCAGTTCTTC. It codes for CASSLSLAHREQFF.

V gene TRBV5-4 combines with J gene TRBJ1-2; D uncertain. From germline, CDR1 is SGHNT and CDR2 YYREEE (reference sequence). The V gene lost 0 bases and the J gene lost 10 bases, with 16 bases spanning the gap. This CDR3 spans 14 amino acids. The CDR3 nucleotides read TGTGCCAGCAGCTTGGCAGGACCAACGGGTGACTACACCTTC. Residues: CASSLAGPTGDYTF.